These 21 T cell receptor beta chains originate from one sample sequenced in a study of CD8+ T cells in alopecia areata. The treatment denotes: oral pan-JAK inhibitor, 5-10 mg twice daily. cDNA reverse transcribed from extracted RNA served as the sequencing template. Sequencing used immunoSEQ multiplex PCR; TCRdb keeps in-frame clones, though not all of them. Counted here are some 180,000 clones, about 55% occurring once; the ten biggest clones make up 10% to 13%. Sequenced here: CD8+ T cells sorted from blood, sampled at week 24, from a patient treated with tofacitinib. The receptors stem from a human donor with alopecia areata.

This clone was seen just once. The CDR3 bases are TGTGCCAGCAGCTGGGGTTTATTCGGGACAGGGGGCCTGAACACTGAAGCTTTCTTT. Its translation is CASSWGLFGTGGLNTEAFF. The V and J genes are TRBV7-2 and TRBJ1-1, with TRBD1 matching over 12 bases. The CDR3 is made up of 19 amino acids. Germline V gene data show CDR1 as SGHTA and CDR2 as FQGNSA. V gave up 4 bases and J gave up 0 bases; unmatched junction bases: 12.

The V gene is TRBV12-5, the J gene TRBJ1-2; maybe TRBD1 (5 bases). Germline lookup yields CDR1 LGHNT and CDR2 FRNRAP. The V and J ends lost 0 bases and 6 bases respectively, with 14 bases between them. The CDR3 runs to 15 residues. CDR3 sequence: CASGLVQALGDGYTF. The CDR3 nucleotides read TGTGCTAGTGGTTTGGTACAGGCACTGGGGGATGGCTACACCTTC. The whole variable domain, filled in from reference TRBV12-5 and TRBJ1-2, reads DARVTQTPRHKVTEMGQEVTMRCQPILGHNTVFWYRQTMMQGLELLAYFRNRAPLDDSGMPKDRFSAEMPDATLATLKIQPSEPRDSAVYFCASGLVQALGDGYTFGSGTRLTVV.

This clone has more than one count but fewer than ten. The rearrangement links TRBV10-1 to TRBJ2-7, with 7 bases fitting TRBD1. The V and J ends lost 2 bases and 6 bases, in that order; junction bases with no gene match: 1. The germline CDR1 and CDR2 sequences are WNHNN and SYGVQD (reference sequence). This CDR3 region has 12 residues. The CDR3 loop is CASSETGVEQYF. CDR3 nucleotide sequence: TGCGCCAGCAGTGAGACAGGGGTCGAGCAGTACTTC.

The gene calls are TRBV5-1 and TRBJ2-6; D gene unclear. V shed 1 base and J shed 1 base, with 3 bases lying between them. Germline-derived CDR1 and CDR2 are SGHRS and YFSETQ. The CDR3 totals 14 residues. The CDR3 nucleotides read TGCGCCAGCAGCTTGAAATCTGGGGCCAACGTCCTGACTTTC. This codes for CASSLKSGANVLTF.

This clone was seen more than once but under ten times. The rearrangement joins TRBV4-3 to TRBJ1-1; 9 bases fit TRBD1. CDR3 size: 14 residues. J was trimmed by 5 bases and V by 4 bases; bases with no gene match: 5. Per the germline V gene, CDR1 is LGHNA and CDR2 is YSLEER. For the CDR3, the DNA is TGCGCCAGCAGCCCACAGGGGGCGCGGACTGAAGCTTTCTTT. The encoded protein is CASSPQGARTEAFF.

The chain combines TRBV7-9 with TRBJ2-1; maybe TRBD1 (5 bases). This CDR3 is built from 15 residues. V was cut by 1 base and J by 10 bases, with 17 bases left in between. The germline V gene has CDR1 SEHNR and CDR2 FQNEAQ (reference sequence). Here the CDR3 reads CASSLGQLRAGEQFF. The CDR3 DNA reads as TGTGCCAGCAGCTTAGGGCAACTCAGGGCCGGGGAGCAGTTCTTC. The variable domain in full, completed from reference TRBV7-9 and TRBJ2-1, reads DTGVSQNPRHKITKRGQNVTFRCDPISEHNRLYWYRQTLGQGPEFLTYFQNEAQLEKSRLLSDRFSAERPKGSFSTLEIQRTEQGDSAMYLCASSLGQLRAGEQFFGPGTRLTVL.

This chain connects TRBV11-3 to TRBJ2-2; perhaps TRBD1 as D (6 bases). Trimming removed 1 base at V and 4 bases at J, with 10 bases between. Germline values: CDR1 SGHNT, CDR2 YENEEA. This CDR3 has 15 amino acids. CDR3 bases: TGTGCCAGCAGCTTAGTCAGGGGTGGCACCGGGGAGCTGTTTTTT. Its translation: CASSLVRGGTGELFF.

A single count supports this clone. The chain joins TRBV25-1 to TRBJ2-1, with no clear D. Germline CDR1 is MGHDK and CDR2 is SYGVNS. Trimming stripped 3 bases from V and 5 bases from J, with 14 bases between. The CDR3 sequence is 15 residues long. In nucleotides, the CDR3 is TGTGCCAGCAGTGACGGGCAGTCTTCTGACAATGAGCAGTTCTTC. Its protein is CASSDGQSSDNEQFF.

The V and J genes are TRBV5-6 and TRBJ2-1; TRBD2 agrees at 11 bases. Trimming took 1 base from V and 4 from J; bases not matched to a gene: 1. The CDR3 length is 15 residues. Germline V gives CDR1 SGHDT, CDR2 YYEEEE. The CDR3, as DNA: TGTGCCAGCAGCTTGCCTAGCGGGGGGTACAATGAGCAGTTCTTC. Translating it yields CASSLPSGGYNEQFF.

The rearrangement joins TRBV6-5 to TRBJ1-6; 8 positions agree with TRBD1. This CDR3 has 15 residues. V lost 4 bases to trimming and J lost 5 bases; unmatched junction nucleotides: 4. The germline gives CDR1 MNHEY, CDR2 SVGAGI. CDR3 residues: CASSSTGADNSPLHF. The CDR3 DNA follows: TGTGCCAGCAGTTCGACAGGGGCGGATAATTCACCCCTCCACTTT.

This clone came up a few times. CDR3 sequence reads: CASRGRNALGGYTF. The CDR3 DNA reads as TGTGCCAGCAGGGGGCGGAACGCCCTGGGTGGCTACACCTTC. V usage is TRBV2 and J usage is TRBJ1-2; TRBD1 might be the D (5 bases). CDR1 is SNHLY and CDR2 is FYNNEI in the germline V gene. There are 14 residues in the CDR3. V lost 6 bases and J lost 7, with 18 bases in between.

In this sample, this clone turned up a few times. The chain carries TRBV9 and TRBJ2-3, with D possibly being TRBD2 (6 bases). From germline, CDR1 is SGDLS and CDR2 YYNGEE. The V gene lost 4 bases and the J gene lost 2 bases, with 14 bases spanning the gap. This CDR3 spans 15 amino acids. As DNA, the CDR3 is TGTGCCAGCAGCCTCCGGGACTCACTCACAGATACGCAGTATTTT. It yields the protein CASSLRDSLTDTQYF.

This rearrangement joins TRBV6-6 to TRBJ2-3; D call uncertain. The CDR3 covers 13 residues. V dropped 0 bases and J dropped 2 bases, with 3 bases sitting between them. Germline loops: CDR1 MNHNY, CDR2 SVGAGI (reference sequence). The CDR3 DNA is TGTGCCAGCAGTTACTCAATCACAGATACGCAGTATTTT. It yields the protein CASSYSITDTQYF.

The rearrangement links TRBV4-3 to TRBJ1-2; D perhaps matches TRBD1 (5 bases). Germline CDR1 reads LGHNA; CDR2 reads YSLEER. The CDR3 spans 13 residues. V was shortened by 2 bases and J by 6 bases, with 10 bases between the two germline ends. The CDR3 DNA is TGCGCCAGCAGCCAAACCAGGGCGGATGGCTACACCTTC. Protein sequence: CASSQTRADGYTF.

The gene calls are TRBV4-3 and TRBJ1-1; D remains ambiguous. The CDR3 extends over 15 amino acids. V was clipped by 0 bases and J by 3 bases, with 11 bases between them. The germline V gene encodes CDR1 LGHNA and CDR2 YSLEER. CDR3 residues: CASSQDTGGYTEAFF. CDR3 coding DNA: TGCGCCAGCAGCCAAGATACGGGTGGGTACACTGAAGCTTTCTTT.

The sample holds one count of this clone. The rearrangement links TRBV7-2 to TRBJ2-7; no reliable D call. V was pared by 4 bases and J by 0 bases, with 7 bases between. This CDR3 region has 13 residues. The V gene's germline CDR1 is SGHTA and CDR2 FQGNSA. The CDR3 nucleotides are TGTGCCAGCAGCTCGACGGACTCCTACGAGCAGTACTTC. This sequence encodes CASSSTDSYEQYF.

This chain uses TRBV2 with TRBJ1-6, with a tentative D call TRBD1 (6 bases). The CDR3 extends over 16 amino acids. Germline lookup yields CDR1 SNHLY and CDR2 FYNNEI. V lost 7 bases and J lost 8, with 21 bases in between. The CDR3 nucleotides read TGTGCCAGCACGTACAGGGAGAGCGTTAGGGATTCACCCCTCCACTTT. Its translation is CASTYRESVRDSPLHF.

This sequence joins TRBV6-6 and TRBJ2-7; D might be TRBD1 or TRBD2, each matching 6 bases. This CDR3 region has 12 residues. Germline loops: CDR1 MNHNY, CDR2 SVGAGI (reference sequence). V lost 7 bases to trimming and J lost 4 bases, with 11 bases between them. DNA for the CDR3: TGTGCCAGCATTGGGGGGCTGTACGAGCAGTACTTC. Translating gives CASIGGLYEQYF.

The chain joins TRBV30 to TRBJ1-4, with D uncertain. From germline, CDR1 is GTSNPN and CDR2 SVGIG (reference sequence). The CDR3 consists of 12 residues. The V end lost 0 bases, the J end lost 2 bases, and 1 base lay between the germline ends. CDR3 DNA sequence: TGTGCCTGGAGTGTCACTAATGAAAAACTGTTTTTT. Translated, it gives CAWSVTNEKLFF.

The chain carries TRBV13 and TRBJ1-6, with TRBD1 as a possible D gene (5 bases). V was trimmed by 8 bases and J by 13 bases, leaving 27 bases between them. CDR1 and CDR2 from the germline V gene are PRHDT and FYEKMQ (reference sequence). The CDR3 contains 16 residues. The CDR3 sequence: CASSTAGGTPVLPLHF. CDR3 DNA sequence: TGTGCCAGCTCGACTGCCGGCGGGACTCCGGTTTTGCCCCTCCACTTT.

This clone was found a few times. The chain combines TRBV29-1 with TRBJ2-5; a possible D gene is TRBD2 (6 bases). Trimming pared 6 bases from V and 5 bases from J, leaving 16 bases between. Looked up from germline, CDR1 is SQVTM and CDR2 is ANQGSEA. This CDR3 has 13 residues. This chain's CDR3 is CSVPGEDLETQYF. The CDR3 DNA sequence: TGCAGCGTCCCGGGAGAAGATTTGGAGACCCAGTACTTC. The variable domain in full, completed from reference TRBV29-1 and TRBJ2-5, reads SAVISQKPSRDICQRGTSLTIQCQVDSQVTMMFWYRQQPGQSLTLIATANQGSEATYESGFVIDKFPISRPNLTFSTLTVSNMSPEDSSIYLCSVPGEDLETQYFGPGTRLLVL.